This T cell receptor beta chain was captured in a study of early T cells in non-severe SARS-CoV-2 infection. At the level of the study: Sequencing of bulk RNA from unsorted whole blood was done, without chain pairing. Study-wide findings and caveats: Anti-spike CD8 responses were favored in VDJdb matching, and private and CD4 specificities were missed.

For this clonotype: Its specificity is unknown.

The CDR3 spans 18 residues. The germline gives CDR1 SNHLY, CDR2 FYNNEI. Trimming took 8 bases from V and 0 from J, leaving 23 bases between them. Each cDNA molecule carried a unique molecular identifier. Each CDR3 protein is one row after TCRdb ran MiXCR on the 5' RACE reads. The data contain 100,000 or so distinct CDR3 sequences, around a sixth of them singletons. The chain joins TRBV2 to TRBJ2-1; a weak D match, TRBD2 (6 bases). The clonotype was recovered from an adult who was a healthcare worker with PCR-confirmed SARS-CoV-2 infection or an uninfected control (not recorded which). Sample: whole blood, taken at baseline. CDR3 region: CASQRGVGRESSYNEQFF. In nucleotides, the CDR3 is TGTGCCAGCCAACGTGGGGTAGGGCGGGAAAGCTCCTACAATGAGCAGTTCTTC.